These T cell receptor beta chains were read from a single sample in a study of PD-1 blockade in classical Hodgkin lymphoma. Method: immunoSEQ multiplex PCR; TCRdb's copy keeps in-frame clones and lacks some. The sample lists 22,000 or so clones; 89% were seen once. Material for sequencing was CD4+ T cells from blood. The receptors originated from a human donor with classical Hodgkin lymphoma. CDR3s include the opening cysteine and the closing phenylalanine or tryptophan. The order of the fields is clone size, J gene, D gene, V gene, CDR3 DNA, CDR3 protein. D genes are given only for firm matches. Clone size, where shown, is once, few, many, or a class for clones that have expanded.

. | TRBJ1-4 | . | TRBV9 | TGTGCCAGCAGCGTCCTACCAGAGGCGGAAAAACTGTTTTTT | CASSVLPEAEKLFF
. | TRBJ2-5 | . | TRBV19 | TGTGCCAGTAGTCCCCGCTGGGGAACCCAGTACTTC | CASSPRWGTQYF
few | TRBJ1-1 | . | TRBV9 | TGTGCCAGCAGCGTCTCGATGAACACTGAAGCTTTCTTT | CASSVSMNTEAFF
. | TRBJ1-1 | TRBD1 | TRBV2 | TGTGCCAGCAGCGGACAGGGTGACACTGAAGCTTTCTTT | CASSGQGDTEAFF
. | TRBJ2-5 | TRBD1 | TRBV9 | TGTGCCAGCAGTGCCAGGGGGCAAGAGACCCAGTACTTC | CASSARGQETQYF
. | TRBJ2-5 | TRBD1 | TRBV2 | TGTGCCGGAGGCCAGGGGGCCTCTTACCAAGAGACCCAGTACTTC | CAGGQGASYQETQYF
. | TRBJ1-2 | TRBD1 | TRBV28 | TGTGCCAGCCGCGCAGGGGGCCATGGCTACACCTTC | CASRAGGHGYTF
. | TRBJ2-3 | . | TRBV28 | TGTGCCTCCCTAACACTAGGGAGGTGGCAAACCACAGATACGCAGTATTTT | CASLTLGRWQTTDTQYF
. | TRBJ2-4 | . | TRBV18 | TGTGCCAGCTCACCACTTTCAGGCTTCAACAGGGACATTCAGTACTTC | CASSPLSGFNRDIQYF
. | TRBJ1-1 | . | TRBV11-3 | TGTGCCAGCAGCTTAGACGGTCGGGGGGGCTACACTGAAGCTTTCTTT | CASSLDGRGGYTEAFF
. | TRBJ2-7 | . | TRBV30 | TGTGCCTGGAGTGCGGGGGCGCGGTACGAGCAGTACTTC | CAWSAGARYEQYF
. | TRBJ2-1 | TRBD2 | TRBV29-1 | TGCAGCGTTGATTCTAGCGGCTTATACAATGAGCAGTTCTTC | CSVDSSGLYNEQFF
once | TRBJ2-2 | TRBD2 | TRBV7-6 | TGTGCCAGCAGCAATCCAGCGGGAGCCCCACCAACCGGGGAGCTGTTTTTT | CASSNPAGAPPTGELFF
. | TRBJ1-2 | . | TRBV19 | TGTGCCAGTAGTATATCGGGTGTATTCGGCCTCTATGGCTACACCTTC | CASSISGVFGLYGYTF
. | TRBJ1-5 | . | TRBV4-1 | TGCGCCAGCACCCCGGAGGAAGGGGGTAGAGGCCAGCCCCAGCATTTT | CASTPEEGGRGQPQHF
. | TRBJ1-2 | . | TRBV30 | TGTGCCTGGAGTGTAGGGGACTATGGCTACACCTTC | CAWSVGDYGYTF
. | TRBJ1-5 | TRBD1 | TRBV10-2 | TGCGCCAGCAGGAAGGGGACAGGCAATCAGCCCCAGCATTTT | CASRKGTGNQPQHF
. | TRBJ2-7 | TRBD1 | TRBV7-8 | TGTGCCAGCCGATTATACACCGGGACAGGTCGTTTATTGGCCTACGAGCAGTACTTC | CASRLYTGTGRLLAYEQYF
. | TRBJ2-1 | TRBD1 | TRBV6-5 | TGTGCCAGCAGTTTGGGGACAGCCTTGTTCTTC | CASSLGTALFF
. | TRBJ1-1 | . | TRBV5-4 | TGTGCCAGCAGCTTGATAGGGGGGTATGAAGCTTTCTTT | CASSLIGGYEAFF
. | TRBJ2-5 | . | TRBV29-1 | TGCAGCGTGTATGGGTGGCGAGAGACCCAGTACTTC | CSVYGWRETQYF
few | TRBJ1-1 | . | TRBV7-9 | TGTGCCAGCAGCTTAGAGTCTGGGGGCAGTGAAGCTTTCTTT | CASSLESGGSEAFF
. | TRBJ2-4 | TRBD1 | TRBV19 | TGTGCCAGTAGTATATTGACAGGGATAGACATTCAGTACTTC | CASSILTGIDIQYF
. | TRBJ1-2 | . | TRBV11-2 | TGTGCCAGCAGACCAGTCGCTGGGTTTAGGGGTAACTATGGCTACACCTTC | CASRPVAGFRGNYGYTF
. | TRBJ2-1 | . | TRBV5-1 | TGCGCCAGCAGCTCGGCGGGGTCGGGTGAGCAGTTCTTC | CASSSAGSGEQFF
. | TRBJ1-5 | . | TRBV28 | TGTGCCAGCATGCAATCAGGACTTAATCAGCCCCAGCATTTT | CASMQSGLNQPQHF
few | TRBJ1-1 | TRBD1 | TRBV30 | TGTGCCTGGGGGACAGGGAGATACACTGAAGCTTTCTTT | CAWGTGRYTEAFF
. | TRBJ1-1 | TRBD1 | TRBV27 | TGTGCCAGCAGCCCTTACGGGACAGGGCCGCGAGAAGCTTTCTTT | CASSPYGTGPREAFF
. | TRBJ1-2 | . | TRBV6-6 | TGTGCCAGCACCTACCGCCCGGGAGGTGGCTACACCTTC | CASTYRPGGGYTF
. | TRBJ1-2 | . | TRBV5-1 | TGCGCCAGCAATACAGGTGGTCGATATGGCTACACCTTC | CASNTGGRYGYTF
. | TRBJ1-2 | . | TRBV4-1 | TGCGCCAGCAGCCACCAGGGCTTCCGCGATGGCTACACCTTC | CASSHQGFRDGYTF
. | TRBJ1-3 | . | TRBV6-1 | TGTGCCAGCAGTGAGCGACCAGGGGCTGGAAACACCATATATTTT | CASSERPGAGNTIYF
. | TRBJ2-1 | TRBD1 | TRBV28 | TGTGCCAGCAGTTTGTGGACAGGGGGCGAAAATGAGCAGTTCTTC | CASSLWTGGENEQFF
. | TRBJ2-4 | . | TRBV30 | TGTGCCTGGAGTTCCTCAGGGGAGGGTCCATACTTC | CAWSSSGEGPYF
. | TRBJ1-4 | . | TRBV7-2 | TGTGCCAGCAGCTTAGACGGTGAAAAACTGTTTTTT | CASSLDGEKLFF
once | TRBJ1-5 | . | TRBV27 | TGTGCCAGCAGTTCTCAGCCCCAGCATTTT | CASSSQPQHF
once | TRBJ2-1 | TRBD2 | TRBV19 | TGTGCCAGTCAGACTAGCGGGAGGCTGGGCGGTGAGCAGTTCTTC | CASQTSGRLGGEQFF
. | TRBJ2-7 | TRBD2 | TRBV7-2 | TGTGCCAGCAGCCGGACTAGCGGGAGGAGCGAGCAGTACTTC | CASSRTSGRSEQYF